This T cell receptor (beta chain) was observed in a study of T cells after yellow fever vaccination. TCRdb passed the 5' RACE reads through MiXCR, listing each CDR3 protein once. The sample has 300,000 to 350,000 distinct CDR3 sequences; about 4% are singletons. Sequencing used PBMCs, obtained 5 days after the yellow fever booster vaccination. This TCR derives from a young man who received the YFV17D yellow fever vaccine.

DNA of the CDR3: TGCAGTGCTACCTTCGGGACTAGCACTGAGACCCAGTACTTC. This sequence encodes CSATFGTSTETQYF. This chain connects TRBV20-1 to TRBJ2-5, with TRBD2 matching 9 bases. Germline trimming cut 4 bases from V and 5 bases from J; bases unmatched to any gene: 8. The germline V gene has CDR1 DFQATT and CDR2 SNEGSKA (reference sequence). The CDR3 is made up of 14 amino acids.